These 15 T cell receptor beta chains came from one sample sequenced in a study of regulatory T cells in long-lasting Graves disease. Construction of the TCR beta libraries employed iRepertoire HTBI primers in conjunction with Arm-PCR of CDR3 regions. TCRdb reanalysed the multiplex PCR reads using MiXCR and keeps one entry per CDR3 protein. The top ten clones hold 25% to 30% of a sample with 360,000 or so distinct CDR3 sequences, 16% of them seen once. Indicated time point: newly diagnosed GD, antithyroid drugs for less than 3 months. TCR sequences were obtained from RNA taken from PBMCs. A further study also used this sample, focusing on T cells in Graves' hyperthyroidism and ophthalmopathy.

Here the sequenced sample was peripheral blood mononuclear cells (PBMCs), taken at new diagnosis, from a patient treated with antithyroid drugs. These receptors were collected from a man aged 35-49 years with Graves disease.

There are many counts of this clonotype. V gene TRBV5-1 combines with J gene TRBJ2-1; 7 bases match TRBD1. V shed 0 bases, J shed 7 bases, and the junction held 7 bases outside the gene matches. The CDR3 is made up of 15 amino acids. Germline V lookup: CDR1 SGHRS, CDR2 YFSETQ. This CDR3 is CASSLVRGRGNEQFF. The CDR3, as DNA: TGCGCCAGCAGCTTGGTGAGGGGGCGAGGGAATGAGCAGTTCTTC.

Comments on this clonotype: Given a much more abundant clone one base away, this may be a read error. This chain joins TRBV30 and TRBJ2-5, with D perhaps matching TRBD2 (5 bases). The end of the DNA aligns better with TRBJ2-1, so the J call may be wrong. This CDR3 region has 12 residues. CDR1 is GTSNPN and CDR2 is SVGIG in the germline V gene (reference sequence). As DNA, the CDR3 is TGTGCCTGGGGACTTAACTTCAACGAGCAGTTCTTC. Translating gives CAWGLNFNEQFF.

This clonotype has a single count. This rearrangement joins TRBV9 to TRBJ1-2; D may be TRBD1 (6 bases). The CDR3 loop spans 14 amino acids. Germline values: CDR1 SGDLS, CDR2 YYNGEE. V shed 7 bases and J shed 3 bases, with 16 bases lying between them. The CDR3 nucleotides read TGTGCCAGCGGCCAGATCACAGGGCACTATGGCTACACCTTC. This encodes CASGQITGHYGYTF.

The table lists this clonotype with many counts. The chain carries TRBV5-1 and TRBJ1-1; tentatively, D is TRBD1 (5 bases). V lost 1 base and J lost 2, with 12 bases in between. CDR1 is SGHRS, CDR2 YFSETQ, per germline. The CDR3 length is 15 residues. The CDR3: CASSLNQGGNTEAFF. CDR3 nucleotide sequence: TGCGCCAGCAGCTTGAATCAGGGAGGAAACACTGAAGCTTTCTTT.

In this sample, this clonotype turned up many times. The CDR3 DNA is TGCAGTGCTAGTAAGAATTCGGCTAGCGGGGCTATAGATACGCAGTATTTT. Protein sequence: CSASKNSASGAIDTQYF. The V gene is TRBV20-1, the J gene TRBJ2-3, with TRBD2 matching 9 bases. The CDR3 totals 17 residues. V dropped 3 bases and J dropped 5; count of bases not matched to a gene: 15. Germline CDR1 and CDR2: DFQATT and SNEGSKA (reference sequence).

In this sample, this clonotype turned up many times. The chain is built from TRBV7-2 and TRBJ2-1; weak D call: TRBD2 (7 bases). Germline lookup yields CDR1 SGHTA and CDR2 FQGNSA. The CDR3 totals 15 residues. Trimming removed 1 base from V and 5 bases from J, with 12 bases in between. The CDR3 DNA follows: TGTGCCAGCAGCTTAGAGGCGGGGGCTAACAATGAGCAGTTCTTC. Protein product: CASSLEAGANNEQFF.

This clonotype showed up just a few times. J is TRBJ1-1 and V is TRBV20-1; D unclear. V lost 4 bases and J 2 bases, leaving 11 bases between the germline ends. The CDR3 extends over 13 amino acids. Per germline, CDR1 DFQATT and CDR2 SNEGSKA (reference sequence). The CDR3 DNA reads as TGCAGTGCTACGCCGTCAGCTAACACTGAAGCTTTCTTT. It encodes CSATPSANTEAFF.

Concerning this clonotype itself: A much bigger clone sits one base away, suggesting this may be a read error. This chain links TRBV2 with TRBJ1-1; D uncertain. With 6 bases removed from V and 12 bases from J, the gap between germline ends came to 20 bases. The CDR3 extends over 13 amino acids. Germline V gene sequence: CDR1 SNHLY, CDR2 FYNNEI. The CDR3 reads CASSLGPTTQTFF. CDR3 sequence (DNA): TGTGCCAGCAGCCTAGGACCGACGACTCAAACTTTCTTT.

This clonotype came up many times. The germline gene is not matched at one end of the junction; a read error may be the cause. V gene TRBV7-9 combines with J gene TRBJ2-5; possible D gene TRBD1, 5 bases. The CDR3 sequence is 13 residues long. Germline V gene lookup returns CDR1 SEHNR and CDR2 FQNEAQ (reference sequence). The CDR3 loop is CATSSRALETQYF. The CDR3 coding sequence is TGTGCCACCAGCTCCAGGGCCCTAGAGACCCAGTACTTC.

This clonotype was seen many times. The chain has TRBV18 and TRBJ1-2, with a possible D match to TRBD1 (5 bases). Germline V gives CDR1 KGHSH, CDR2 LQKENI. This CDR3 region has 12 residues. The V and J ends lost 2 bases and 8 bases respectively, with 9 bases between them. The CDR3 DNA reads as TGTGCCAGCTCACCAGACAGCGGGGGCTACACCTTC. This encodes CASSPDSGGYTF.

This clonotype was seen repeatedly, ten times or more. This chain connects TRBV7-2 to TRBJ2-1, with D perhaps matching TRBD1 or TRBD2 (6 bases each). Germline CDR1 SGHTA, CDR2 FQGNSA. The CDR3 has 14 residues. Trimming took 3 bases from V and 8 from J, leaving 14 bases between them. The CDR3 bases are TGTGCCAGCAGCTTCGGGGGCCCTGGGTATGAGCAGTTCTTC. It yields the protein CASSFGGPGYEQFF.

There are many counts of this clonotype. V gene TRBV7-9 combines with J gene TRBJ2-3, with D perhaps matching TRBD1 or TRBD2 (7 bases each). Germline V gene data show CDR1 as SEHNR and CDR2 as FQNEAQ (reference sequence). This CDR3 spans 15 amino acids. V lost 3 bases to trimming and J lost 3 bases, with 13 bases between them. The CDR3 region is CASSFRGGRTDTQYF. In nucleotides, the CDR3 is TGTGCCAGCAGCTTCAGGGGGGGGCGGACAGATACGCAGTATTTT.

V gene TRBV28 combines with J gene TRBJ2-5; D unclear. The CDR3 has 12 residues. V was trimmed by 5 bases and J by 7 bases, leaving 11 bases between them. The germline V gene encodes CDR1 MDHEN and CDR2 SYDVKM. CDR3 in DNA: TGTGCCAGCAGTCCAACTGGCGGGACCCAGTACTTC. Its protein is CASSPTGGTQYF.

This clonotype was seen ten or more times. The chain is built from TRBV7-2 and TRBJ2-1; D may be TRBD1 or TRBD2 (5 bases each). Germline V CDR1 and CDR2: SGHTA, FQGNSA. Trimming took off 4 bases at V and 7 bases at J, with 11 bases between the two ends. CDR3 size: 13 residues. The CDR3 DNA sequence: TGTGCCAGCAGCTGGGGGTGGTCTAATGAGCAGTTCTTC. Translation: CASSWGWSNEQFF.

This chain connects TRBV29-1 to TRBJ2-5; D uncertain. V lost 5 bases and J 0 bases, leaving 10 bases between the germline ends. Germline V gene lookup returns CDR1 SQVTM and CDR2 ANQGSEA. The CDR3 loop spans 13 amino acids. CDR3 residues: CSVLVQNQETQYF. CDR3 coding DNA: TGCAGCGTTTTGGTTCAGAACCAAGAGACCCAGTACTTC.